This is a list of T cell receptor beta chains from one sample in a study. TCRdb called the RT-PCR reads again in MiXCR, with one record for every CDR3 protein. Of approximately 720,000 distinct CDR3 sequences listed, 12% to 15% are singletons. Material: memory CD4+ T cells from blood. Receptor source: a female donor in good health, serving as a healthy control. Both conserved end residues are part of each CDR3. D genes are given only for firm matches. Not all rows give a size; the values are once, few, many and, for expanded clones, a class.

clone_size: few; cdr3_length: 17; d_call: TRBD1; v_call: TRBV6-1; j_call: TRBJ2-4; cdr3_nt: TGTGCCAGCAGTGAAGCGGCAGGGGGCCTAGCCAAAAACATTCAGTACTTC; cdr3_aa: CASSEAAGGLAKNIQYF
clone_size: few; cdr3_length: 15; d_call: TRBD2; v_call: TRBV20-1; j_call: TRBJ2-7; cdr3_nt: TGCAGTGCTTCGACTAGCGGGGGCCAATACTACGAGCAGTACTTC; cdr3_aa: CSASTSGGQYYEQYF
clone_size: many; cdr3_length: 13; d_call: .; v_call: TRBV5-6; j_call: TRBJ2-5; cdr3_nt: TGTGCCAGCAGCTTACAAGGACAAGAGACCCAGTACTTC; cdr3_aa: CASSLQGQETQYF
clone_size: few; cdr3_length: 13; d_call: .; v_call: TRBV7-8; j_call: TRBJ2-7; cdr3_nt: TGTGCCAGCAGACCGGGGGTCGGGCACGAGCAGTACTTC; cdr3_aa: CASRPGVGHEQYF
clone_size: .; cdr3_length: 14; d_call: .; v_call: TRBV7-2; j_call: TRBJ2-5; cdr3_nt: TGTGCCAGCAGCTTAGGCAGCCTTGGAGAGACCCAGTACTTC; cdr3_aa: CASSLGSLGETQYF
clone_size: many; cdr3_length: 15; d_call: TRBD2; v_call: TRBV6-5; j_call: TRBJ2-7; cdr3_nt: TGTGCCAGCAGGGCAGCGGGGGGGGACTCCTACGAGCAGTACTTC; cdr3_aa: CASRAAGGDSYEQYF
clone_size: .; cdr3_length: 15; d_call: .; v_call: TRBV7-9; j_call: TRBJ2-1; cdr3_nt: TGTGCCAGCAGCTTAGCTAGTAGGTACGGCAATGAGCAGTTCTTC; cdr3_aa: CASSLASRYGNEQFF
clone_size: .; cdr3_length: 15; d_call: .; v_call: TRBV12-3/TRBV12-4; j_call: TRBJ2-2; cdr3_nt: TGTGCCAGCAGTTTAAGGACAGCGAACACCGGGGAGCTGTTTTTT; cdr3_aa: CASSLRTANTGELFF
clone_size: .; cdr3_length: 15; d_call: .; v_call: TRBV7-3; j_call: TRBJ2-3; cdr3_nt: TGTGCCAGCAGCTTAGGGCGGCTGAGCACAGATACGCAGTATTTT; cdr3_aa: CASSLGRLSTDTQYF
clone_size: many; cdr3_length: 14; d_call: TRBD2; v_call: TRBV2; j_call: TRBJ2-5; cdr3_nt: TGTGCCAGCAGGACTAGCGGGGGGGCAGAGACCCAGTACTTC; cdr3_aa: CASRTSGGAETQYF
clone_size: many; cdr3_length: 15; d_call: .; v_call: TRBV6-5; j_call: TRBJ1-2; cdr3_nt: TGTGCCAGCAGTTACAATTTCGATAGGGATGAAGGCTACACCTTC; cdr3_aa: CASSYNFDRDEGYTF
clone_size: .; cdr3_length: 14; d_call: TRBD1; v_call: TRBV29-1; j_call: TRBJ2-1; cdr3_nt: TGCAGCCTCCGCTCCCTCGGGACAGTGAATGAGCAGTTCTTC; cdr3_aa: CSLRSLGTVNEQFF
clone_size: .; cdr3_length: 19; d_call: TRBD2; v_call: TRBV27; j_call: TRBJ2-2; cdr3_nt: TGTGCCAGCAGCCCATCCTCAGTGGGACTAGCAGGCCACACCGGGGAGCTGTTTTTT; cdr3_aa: CASSPSSVGLAGHTGELFF
clone_size: few; cdr3_length: 17; d_call: TRBD2; v_call: TRBV9; j_call: TRBJ2-3; cdr3_nt: TGTGCCAGCAGCGGCCCCCCTAGCGGGATAGGCTCAGATACGCAGTATTTT; cdr3_aa: CASSGPPSGIGSDTQYF
clone_size: .; cdr3_length: 11; d_call: .; v_call: TRBV29-1; j_call: TRBJ1-1; cdr3_nt: TGCAGCGTTTCAGCGAACACTGAAGCTTTCTTT; cdr3_aa: CSVSANTEAFF
clone_size: many; cdr3_length: 13; d_call: .; v_call: TRBV7-2; j_call: TRBJ2-7; cdr3_nt: TGTGCCAGCAGCTTAAGGGTTTCCTACGAGCAGTACTTC; cdr3_aa: CASSLRVSYEQYF
clone_size: few; cdr3_length: 17; d_call: .; v_call: TRBV5-1; j_call: TRBJ2-6; cdr3_nt: TGCGCCAGCAGCTTGGGGACAGAGGTCTCTGGGGCCAACGTCCTGACTTTC; cdr3_aa: CASSLGTEVSGANVLTF
clone_size: .; cdr3_length: 15; d_call: .; v_call: TRBV20-1; j_call: TRBJ2-1; cdr3_nt: TGCAGTGCTAGGGAGGGGGGCATCTACTACAATGAGCAGTTCTTC; cdr3_aa: CSAREGGIYYNEQFF
clone_size: many; cdr3_length: 14; d_call: TRBD2; v_call: TRBV12-3/TRBV12-4; j_call: TRBJ2-1; cdr3_nt: TGTGCCAGCAGACTAGCGGGAGGGCCTAGTGAGCAGTTCTTC; cdr3_aa: CASRLAGGPSEQFF
clone_size: .; cdr3_length: 13; d_call: .; v_call: TRBV20-1; j_call: TRBJ2-1; cdr3_nt: TGCAGTGCTAGCGGTACTAGAGACAATGAGCAGTTCTTC; cdr3_aa: CSASGTRDNEQFF
clone_size: many; cdr3_length: 14; d_call: .; v_call: TRBV10-3; j_call: TRBJ2-3; cdr3_nt: TGTGCCATCACGGGTGAGAGCAGCACAGATACGCAGTATTTT; cdr3_aa: CAITGESSTDTQYF
clone_size: few; cdr3_length: 10; d_call: .; v_call: TRBV2; j_call: TRBJ2-5; cdr3_nt: TGTGCCAGCAGAATAGAGACCCAGTACTTC; cdr3_aa: CASRIETQYF
clone_size: .; cdr3_length: 13; d_call: .; v_call: TRBV20-1; j_call: TRBJ1-1; cdr3_nt: TGCAGTGCTAGACAACAGTTATTCACTGAAGCTTTCTTT; cdr3_aa: CSARQQLFTEAFF
clone_size: many; cdr3_length: 15; d_call: TRBD1; v_call: TRBV19; j_call: TRBJ1-5; cdr3_nt: TGTGCCAGTACCGAAGACAGGGATAGCAATCAGCCCCAGCATTTT; cdr3_aa: CASTEDRDSNQPQHF
clone_size: .; cdr3_length: 15; d_call: .; v_call: TRBV5-5; j_call: TRBJ1-1; cdr3_nt: TGTGCCAGCATCCCGGCGGTCGGGGGGGGCACTGAAGCTTTCTTT; cdr3_aa: CASIPAVGGGTEAFF
clone_size: many; cdr3_length: 15; d_call: TRBD1; v_call: TRBV20-1; j_call: TRBJ2-3; cdr3_nt: TGCAGTGCTAGAGATAGACAGGGAGGCACAGATACGCAGTATTTT; cdr3_aa: CSARDRQGGTDTQYF
clone_size: few; cdr3_length: 14; d_call: .; v_call: TRBV5-1; j_call: TRBJ1-2; cdr3_nt: TGCGCCAGCAGCTTGACAGGGACCTACTATGGCTACACCTTC; cdr3_aa: CASSLTGTYYGYTF
clone_size: .; cdr3_length: 12; d_call: .; v_call: TRBV29-1; j_call: TRBJ2-1; cdr3_nt: TGCAGCCCGGTCCAGGGGGGGAATGAGCAGTTCTTC; cdr3_aa: CSPVQGGNEQFF
clone_size: .; cdr3_length: 18; d_call: TRBD2; v_call: TRBV20-1; j_call: TRBJ2-2; cdr3_nt: TGCAGTGCTAGGGGACTAGCGGGGGGCTTGGCAAACACCGGGGAGCTGTTTTTT; cdr3_aa: CSARGLAGGLANTGELFF
clone_size: .; cdr3_length: 12; d_call: .; v_call: TRBV6-5; j_call: TRBJ2-5; cdr3_nt: TGTGCCAGCAGTTACAGGGATGAGACCCAGTACTTC; cdr3_aa: CASSYRDETQYF
clone_size: few; cdr3_length: 14; d_call: .; v_call: TRBV20-1; j_call: TRBJ2-7; cdr3_nt: TGCAGTGCCAACGGAGCAGTCGGGAAGTACGAGCAGTACTTC; cdr3_aa: CSANGAVGKYEQYF
clone_size: few; cdr3_length: 15; d_call: .; v_call: TRBV20-1; j_call: TRBJ1-1; cdr3_nt: TGCAGTGCGACCCCAGCACAGAACCCGAACACTGAAGCTTTCTTT; cdr3_aa: CSATPAQNPNTEAFF
clone_size: many; cdr3_length: 14; d_call: .; v_call: TRBV20-1; j_call: TRBJ2-5; cdr3_nt: TGCAGTGCCCCCCCTGCAGGGTCACAAGAGACCCAGTACTTC; cdr3_aa: CSAPPAGSQETQYF
clone_size: .; cdr3_length: 12; d_call: .; v_call: TRBV20-1; j_call: TRBJ1-2; cdr3_nt: TGCAGTGCTAGAGATCAACTGGGAGGCTACACCTTC; cdr3_aa: CSARDQLGGYTF
clone_size: .; cdr3_length: 12; d_call: TRBD2; v_call: TRBV29-1; j_call: TRBJ2-3; cdr3_nt: TGCAGCGTTAAAAGCGGGGCAGATACGCAGTATTTT; cdr3_aa: CSVKSGADTQYF
clone_size: .; cdr3_length: 14; d_call: .; v_call: TRBV15; j_call: TRBJ2-5; cdr3_nt: TGTGCCACCAGCAGAGGCCGGATCCAAGAGACCCAGTACTTC; cdr3_aa: CATSRGRIQETQYF
clone_size: once; cdr3_length: 15; d_call: .; v_call: TRBV20-1; j_call: TRBJ2-2; cdr3_nt: TGCAGTGCGAAGGGTGCTGGACGGAACACCGGGGAGCTGTTTTTT; cdr3_aa: CSAKGAGRNTGELFF
clone_size: .; cdr3_length: 12; d_call: TRBD1; v_call: TRBV20-1; j_call: TRBJ2-1; cdr3_nt: TGCAGTGCTCCGGGACAGTACAATGAGCAGTTCTTC; cdr3_aa: CSAPGQYNEQFF
clone_size: .; cdr3_length: 13; d_call: TRBD1; v_call: TRBV20-1; j_call: TRBJ1-5; cdr3_nt: TGCAGTGCTCTGACAGGGGGCAATCAGCCCCAGCATTTT; cdr3_aa: CSALTGGNQPQHF
clone_size: .; cdr3_length: 13; d_call: .; v_call: TRBV6-2/TRBV6-3; j_call: TRBJ2-1; cdr3_nt: TGTGCCAGCAGTTACTCCCCTAGGGCTGAGCAGTTCTTC; cdr3_aa: CASSYSPRAEQFF
clone_size: many; cdr3_length: 18; d_call: TRBD1; v_call: TRBV7-2; j_call: TRBJ1-5; cdr3_nt: TGTGCCAGCAGCTTAGTAGGGACAGGGATTTCGAGCAATCAGCCCCAGCATTTT; cdr3_aa: CASSLVGTGISSNQPQHF
clone_size: many; cdr3_length: 12; d_call: .; v_call: TRBV6-6; j_call: TRBJ1-1; cdr3_nt: TGTGCCAGCGAGGGGGGAGGCACTGAAGCTTTCTTT; cdr3_aa: CASEGGGTEAFF
clone_size: few; cdr3_length: 20; d_call: TRBD1; v_call: TRBV20-1; j_call: TRBJ1-1; cdr3_nt: TGCAGTGCTAGAGCTCTCGCCGGGACAGGCCGCAGTCTATGGGACACTGAAGCTTTCTTT; cdr3_aa: CSARALAGTGRSLWDTEAFF
clone_size: .; cdr3_length: 17; d_call: .; v_call: TRBV5-6; j_call: TRBJ2-3; cdr3_nt: TGTGCCAGCAGCTTGGGGCAGGGTCAGTCGAGCACAGATACGCAGTATTTT; cdr3_aa: CASSLGQGQSSTDTQYF
clone_size: .; cdr3_length: 13; d_call: TRBD1; v_call: TRBV2; j_call: TRBJ1-2; cdr3_nt: TGTGCCAGCAGAGAACAGGGGGCAGGTGGCTACACCTTC; cdr3_aa: CASREQGAGGYTF
clone_size: .; cdr3_length: 13; d_call: TRBD1; v_call: TRBV2; j_call: TRBJ2-3; cdr3_nt: TGTGCCTCCCAGGGGACAGGGGGGGATACGCAGTATTTT; cdr3_aa: CASQGTGGDTQYF
clone_size: .; cdr3_length: 15; d_call: .; v_call: TRBV5-6; j_call: TRBJ1-5; cdr3_nt: TGTGCCAGCAGCTTGGGAGTGGGGGGGAGGCAGCCCCAGCATTTT; cdr3_aa: CASSLGVGGRQPQHF
clone_size: .; cdr3_length: 15; d_call: .; v_call: TRBV7-2; j_call: TRBJ2-5; cdr3_nt: TGTGCCAGCAGCTTAGACCGGGGATCCCGAGAGACCCAGTACTTC; cdr3_aa: CASSLDRGSRETQYF
clone_size: many; cdr3_length: 11; d_call: .; v_call: TRBV29-1; j_call: TRBJ2-7; cdr3_nt: TGCAGCGTTGGGTTAAGTTACGAGCAGTACTTC; cdr3_aa: CSVGLSYEQYF
clone_size: few; cdr3_length: 15; d_call: TRBD2; v_call: TRBV24-1; j_call: TRBJ2-1; cdr3_nt: TGTGCCACCAGTGGACGCCTAGCGGGAGTTCATGAGCAGTTCTTC; cdr3_aa: CATSGRLAGVHEQFF
clone_size: few; cdr3_length: 12; d_call: .; v_call: TRBV20-1; j_call: TRBJ1-6; cdr3_nt: TGCAGTGCTAGAGATGGAGGTTCACCCCTCCACTTT; cdr3_aa: CSARDGGSPLHF
clone_size: .; cdr3_length: 17; d_call: TRBD1; v_call: TRBV5-1; j_call: TRBJ2-3; cdr3_nt: TGCGCCAGCAGCAAGGGACAGGGAACCGCTAGCACAGATACGCAGTATTTT; cdr3_aa: CASSKGQGTASTDTQYF
clone_size: .; cdr3_length: 16; d_call: TRBD2; v_call: TRBV6-5; j_call: TRBJ2-3; cdr3_nt: TGTGCCAGCACCCCATGGGGCGGGAGGGACACAGATACGCAGTATTTT; cdr3_aa: CASTPWGGRDTDTQYF
clone_size: many; cdr3_length: 14; d_call: .; v_call: TRBV4-3; j_call: TRBJ1-2; cdr3_nt: TGCGCCAGCAGCCGGCAGACCGACAACTATGGCTACACCTTC; cdr3_aa: CASSRQTDNYGYTF